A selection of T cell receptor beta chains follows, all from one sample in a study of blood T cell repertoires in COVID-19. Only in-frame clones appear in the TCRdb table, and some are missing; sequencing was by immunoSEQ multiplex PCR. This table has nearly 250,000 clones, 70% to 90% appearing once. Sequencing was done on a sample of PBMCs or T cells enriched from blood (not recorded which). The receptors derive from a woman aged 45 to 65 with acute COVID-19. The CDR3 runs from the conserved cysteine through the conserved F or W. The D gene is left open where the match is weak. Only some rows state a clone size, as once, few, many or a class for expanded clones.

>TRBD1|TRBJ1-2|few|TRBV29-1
CSVQGAVRTPHPYGYTF
TGCAGCGTTCAGGGGGCGGTACGCACCCCCCACCCCTATGGCTACACCTTC
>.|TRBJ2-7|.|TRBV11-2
CASSSHRDEQYF
TGTGCCAGCAGTTCACACAGGGACGAGCAGTACTTC
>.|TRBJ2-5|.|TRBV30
CAWSGWTIQETQYF
TGTGCCTGGAGTGGATGGACTATACAAGAGACCCAGTACTTC
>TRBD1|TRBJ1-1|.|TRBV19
CASSLGNVWTGKRNTEAFF
TGTGCCAGTAGTCTAGGAAATGTGTGGACAGGGAAGAGGAACACTGAAGCTTTCTTT
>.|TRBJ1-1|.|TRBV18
CASSAGRVVTEAFF
TGTGCCAGCTCTGCGGGGAGGGTAGTCACTGAAGCTTTCTTT
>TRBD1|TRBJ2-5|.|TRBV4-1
CASSPGTGVQETQYF
TGCGCCAGCAGCCCCGGGACAGGCGTCCAAGAGACCCAGTACTTC
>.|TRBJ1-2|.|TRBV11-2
CASSLDVQGSYGYTF
TGTGCCAGCAGCTTAGATGTGCAAGGGAGCTATGGCTACACCTTC
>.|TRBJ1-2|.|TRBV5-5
CASSLAGQGNYGYTF
TGTGCCAGCAGCTTGGCGGGGCAGGGGAACTATGGCTACACCTTC
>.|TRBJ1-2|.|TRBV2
CASSEGEVQGYTF
TGTGCCAGCAGTGAAGGGGAGGTCCAAGGCTACACCTTC
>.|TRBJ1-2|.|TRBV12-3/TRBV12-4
CASSLSGVGGYTF
TGTGCCAGCAGTTTAAGCGGGGTTGGAGGCTACACCTTC
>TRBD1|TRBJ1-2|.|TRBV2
CASSPGQGNGYTF
TGTGCCAGCAGCCCAGGACAGGGAAATGGCTACACCTTC